This T cell receptor (beta chain) was obtained from a study of Graves' ophthalmopathy and Graves' hyperthyroidism. The overall study: No progression to ophthalmopathy over 18 months defined stable hyperthyroidism.

This clonotype was seen repeatedly, ten times or more. Amplified TCR beta CDR3 regions were obtained using RNA transcripts as template. RT-PCR was first run with HTBI primers, then multiplex PCR in a second round. In TCRdb, the multiplex PCR reads were re-called with MiXCR into one record per CDR3 protein. This sample has 500,000 to 600,000 distinct CDR3 sequences, with less than 40% found just once. This CDR3 region has 14 residues. Germline V lookup: CDR1 SEHNR, CDR2 FQNEAQ (reference sequence). With 5 bases clipped from V and 8 bases from J, the junction kept 8 bases outside the gene matches. Material: peripheral blood or thyroid tissue (not recorded which). The rearrangement joins TRBV7-9 to TRBJ1-4; 7 bases agree with TRBD1. The source is an adult man with Graves' hyperthyroidism. The DNA for the CDR3 is TGTGCCAGCAGCCCCCAGGGGGGTTGGGAAAAACTGTTTTTT. Amino acid sequence: CASSPQGGWEKLFF.